These T cell receptor beta chains were read from a single sample in a study of CDR3 diversity in severe acne. TCRdb re-derived calls from the PCR reads in MiXCR, one entry per CDR3 protein. The sample contains 65,000 to 95,000 distinct CDR3 sequences, around 53% of which appear only once. The sample consisted of blood. The source is a male donor in good health, without acne. Each CDR3 is given with its conserved first and last residue. D genes are given only for firm matches. Where a row states a size, it is once, few, many or the class of an expanded clone; other rows omit it.

>TRBD1|TRBV6-5|TRBJ1-5|.|14
CASSTGEQNQPRHF
TGTGCCAGCAGTACAGGGGAGCAGAATCAGCCCCGGCACTTT
>TRBD1|TRBV6-6|TRBJ2-7|many|17
CASSYTPRGQGAREQYF
TGTGCCAGCAGTTACACCCCTCGGGGGCAGGGGGCGCGGGAGCAGTACTTC
>TRBD2|TRBV25-1|TRBJ2-2|.|17
CASSLGRAGANTGELFF
TGTGCCAGCAGCTTAGGGCGGGCGGGAGCGAACACCGGGGAGCTGTTTTTT
>TRBD2|TRBV19|TRBJ2-5|.|18
CASSPGTSGRTLVETQYF
TGTGCCAGTAGTCCTGGGACTAGCGGGAGGACCTTGGTAGAGACCCAGTACTTC
>TRBD2|TRBV20-1|TRBJ2-5|.|15
CSARGPSGGRETQYF
TGCAGTGCTAGAGGACCGAGCGGGGGGAGGGAGACCCAGTACTTC
>TRBD1|TRBV29-1|TRBJ2-2|.|14
CSARDRLNTGELFF
TGCAGCGCTCGGGACAGATTGAACACCGGGGAGCTGTTTTTT
>.|TRBV29-1|TRBJ1-1|.|13
CSASGDVNTEAFF
TGCAGTGCTAGCGGGGATGTGAACACTGAAGCTTTCTTT
>.|TRBV6-6|TRBJ1-3|many|14
CASSYANSGNTIYF
TGTGCCAGCAGTTACGCCAACTCTGGAAACACCATATATTTT
>TRBD1|TRBV25-1|TRBJ1-1|.|15
CASSLYRGPNTEAFF
TGTGCCAGTAGTCTATACAGGGGACCGAACACTGAAGCTTTCTTT
>.|TRBV9|TRBJ2-1|.|15
CASSAPVGSTETQFF
TGTGCCAGCAGCGCCCCAGTCGGCAGCACAGAGACCCAGTTCTTC
>.|TRBV9|TRBJ2-3|.|15
CASSPLVTSYNEQYF
TGTGCCAGCAGCCCACTAGTGACCTCCTACAATGAGCAGTATTTT
>TRBD1|TRBV6-5|TRBJ2-7|.|15
CASSYPGQGGYEQYF
TGTGCCAGCAGTTACCCGGGACAGGGGGGCTACGAGCAGTACTTC
>TRBD1|TRBV10-3|TRBJ1-1|few|13
CAMGQGANTEAFF
TGTGCCATGGGACAGGGGGCGAACACTGAAGCTTTCTTT
>.|TRBV2|TRBJ1-1|many|15
CASSPQEGRYTEAFF
TGTGCCAGCAGTCCCCAGGAAGGACGGTACACTGAAGCTTTCTTT
>TRBD2|TRBV7-9|TRBJ2-7|.|16
CASSIGTSGRAYEQYF
TGTGCCAGCAGCATCGGGACTAGCGGGAGAGCCTACGAGCAGTACTTC
>TRBD2|TRBV5-5|TRBJ2-2|few|15
CASSLVLAGDGELFF
TGTGCCAGCAGCTTGGTACTAGCGGGAGACGGGGAGCTGTTTTTT
>.|TRBV24-1|TRBJ2-2|.|13
CATSVWGTGELFF
TGTGCCACCAGTGTGTGGGGAACCGGGGAGCTGTTTTTT
>.|TRBV25-1|TRBJ2-2|.|14
CASSASSDTGELFF
TGTGCCAGCAGCGCCTCTAGCGACACCGGGGAGCTGTTTTTT
>.|TRBV6-6|TRBJ2-5|.|16
CASSYVTGVSNQPQYF
TGTGCCAGCAGTTACGTGACGGGGGTTAGCAATCAGCCCCAGTACTTC
>.|TRBV4-1|TRBJ1-4|many|15
CASSQGPFGARGLFF
TGCGCCAGCAGCCAAGGACCCTTTGGGGCCAGGGGACTGTTTTTT
>TRBD2|TRBV13|TRBJ2-5|.|15
CASSLGAGGHETQYF
TGTGCCAGCAGCTTAGGGGCGGGAGGGCATGAGACCCAGTACTTC
>TRBD2|TRBV7-9|TRBJ2-7|once|19
CASSSPPGTSGSNRYEQYF
TGTGCCAGCAGCTCCCCTCCGGGGACTAGCGGGAGTAACAGGTACGAGCAGTACTTC
>.|TRBV2|TRBJ2-7|.|14
CASSLPDWIWEQYF
TGTGCCAGCAGTCTCCCAGACTGGATATGGGAGCAGTACTTC
>.|TRBV27|TRBJ1-2|.|11
CASFDNCGYTF
TGTGCCAGCTTTGACAACTGTGGATACACCTTC
>TRBD1|TRBV20-1|TRBJ2-5|.|15
CSAYPGQVLLETQYF
TGCAGTGCTTACCCGGGACAGGTTTTGTTGGAGACCCAGTACTTC
>.|TRBV6-5|TRBJ2-7|.|15
CASSYSPDGSYEQYF
TGTGCCAGCAGTTACTCGCCGGACGGGTCCTACGAGCAGTACTTC
>TRBD2|TRBV6-6|TRBJ2-3|.|15
CASSSSGAYTDTQYF
TGTGCCAGCAGTTCGAGCGGGGCCTACACAGATACGCAGTATTTT
>TRBD2|TRBV10-1|TRBJ2-5|.|14
CASSGLAGGSTQYF
TGCGCCAGCAGTGGGCTAGCGGGGGGAAGCACCCAGTACTTC
>.|TRBV20-1|TRBJ2-1|once|14
CSAYSVGGGNEQFF
TGCAGTGCGTATTCGGTAGGAGGGGGCAATGAGCAGTTCTTC
>TRBD1|TRBV10-1|TRBJ2-3|medium-sized|16
CASSESTGASTDTQYF
TGCGCCAGCAGTGAGTCGACAGGGGCCAGCACAGATACGCAGTATTTT
>TRBD2|TRBV27|TRBJ2-7|.|15
CASDQGLAGKYEQYF
TGTGCCAGCGACCAGGGACTAGCGGGAAAGTACGAGCAGTACTTC
>TRBD2|TRBV5-4|TRBJ2-2|.|19
CASSPDPTEREGLSGELFF
TGTGCCAGCAGCCCGGACCCCACTGAGCGGGAGGGCCTTAGCGGGGAGCTGTTTTTT
>.|TRBV29-1|TRBJ1-2|.|14
CSVGGPWDGYGYTF
TGCAGCGTAGGAGGACCGTGGGACGGCTATGGCTACACCTTC
>.|TRBV20-1|TRBJ1-1|.|13
CSARFRVDTEAFF
TGCAGTGCTAGATTCAGGGTAGACACTGAAGCTTTCTTT
>.|TRBV6-2/TRBV6-3|TRBJ2-6|many|14
CASSYGGGANVLTF
TGTGCCAGCAGTTACGGGGGTGGGGCCAACGTCCTGACTTTC
>.|TRBV30|TRBJ2-5|many|11
CAWSLREREYF
TGTGCCTGGAGCCTACGAGAGCGGGAGTACTTC
>.|TRBV5-1|TRBJ1-6|.|13
CASSLSFLSPLHF
TGCGCCAGCAGCTTGAGCTTTCTGTCACCCCTCCACTTT
>.|TRBV19|TRBJ1-2|.|13
CASSNTGYRGYTF
TGTGCCAGTAGCAATACAGGGTACCGGGGCTACACCTTC
>.|TRBV18|TRBJ1-1|.|14
CASSPGQLNTEAFF
TGTGCCAGCTCACCAGGGCAGCTGAACACTGAAGCTTTCTTT
>.|TRBV24-1|TRBJ2-1|many|16
CATSDGGGGARNEQFF
TGTGCCACCAGTGATGGCGGTGGGGGGGCACGTAATGAGCAGTTCTTC
>TRBD2|TRBV20-1|TRBJ2-7|.|13
CSAKTSGSYEQYF
TGCAGTGCTAAGACTAGCGGTTCCTACGAGCAGTACTTC
>TRBD1|TRBV11-3|TRBJ1-6|.|17
CASSPRDRDRNFSPLHF
TGTGCCAGCAGCCCCCGGGACAGGGACAGGAACTTTTCACCCCTCCACTTT